Sequencing of this TCR beta chain was carried out in a study of cytomegalovirus exposure and HLA in healthy donors. Notes on the study in general: Per published reports, the classifier diagnosed cytomegalovirus status with high specificity and sensitivity. Upon later analysis, TCR association rates were observed to vary by HLA locus, being highest for DRB1 and lowest for HLA-C. V- and J-gene trimming in TCR beta was tied to a missense DCLRE1C variant by an analysis performed later. A list of 150 to 200 TCR beta chains associated with cytomegalovirus was given.

A multiplex PCR was run with 60 Vbeta primers and 13 Jbeta primers. This table comes from immunoSEQ multiplex PCR, and its TCRdb copy is limited to in-frame clones, with some not included. The sample lists some 100,000 clones, approximately 56% seen once, with about 5.4% in the top ten. Concerning this clone: Its antigen is not known.

The ends were cut back, 3 bases at V and 6 bases at J, with 14 bases in the middle. Germline lookup yields CDR1 SSHAT and CDR2 FNYEAQ (reference sequence). This CDR3 spans 15 amino acids. The TCR originated in a woman aged 30 to 39 in good health and CMV-seropositive. This chain connects TRBV7-7 to TRBJ2-2; TRBD1 is a possible D gene (5 bases). The material sequenced was PBMCs. The CDR3 sequence: CASSFGLMGPGELFF. The CDR3 DNA reads as TGTGCCAGCAGCTTTGGCCTGATGGGGCCCGGGGAGCTGTTTTTT.